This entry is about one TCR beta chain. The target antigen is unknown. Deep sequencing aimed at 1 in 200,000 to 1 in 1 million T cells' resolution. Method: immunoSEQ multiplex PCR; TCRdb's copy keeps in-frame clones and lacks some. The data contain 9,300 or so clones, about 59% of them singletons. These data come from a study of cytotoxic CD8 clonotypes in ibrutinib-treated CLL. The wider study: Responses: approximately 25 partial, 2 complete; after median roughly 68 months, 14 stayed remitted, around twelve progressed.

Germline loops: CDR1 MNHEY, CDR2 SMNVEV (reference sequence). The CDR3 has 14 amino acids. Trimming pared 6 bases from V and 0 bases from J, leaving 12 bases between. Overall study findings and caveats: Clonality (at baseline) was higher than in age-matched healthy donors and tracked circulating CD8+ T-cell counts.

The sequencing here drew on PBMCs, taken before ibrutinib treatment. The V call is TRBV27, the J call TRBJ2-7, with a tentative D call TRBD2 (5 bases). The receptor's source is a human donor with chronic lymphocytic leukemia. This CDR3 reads CASRERISSYEQYF. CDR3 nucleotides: TGTGCCAGCAGGGAGCGGATCAGCTCCTACGAGCAGTACTTC.